A single sample gave rise to the 14 T cell receptor beta chains below, sequenced in a study of blood T cell repertoires in COVID-19. Repertoires were generated with immunoSEQ multiplex PCR, while TCRdb's copy carries only in-frame clones and drops some. The sample shows 250,000 to 350,000 clones, around 87% of them seen only once. Sample: PBMCs or T cells enriched from blood (not recorded which). Receptors were obtained from a woman younger than 30 who had recovered from COVID-19.

The V gene is TRBV7-3, the J gene TRBJ1-1; no definite D call. CDR3 size: 14 residues. V lost 4 bases and J lost 3, with 12 bases in between. In germline, CDR1 is SGHTA, CDR2 FQGTGA. As DNA, the CDR3 is TGTGCCAGCAGCTCCACCCCCACTGACACTGAAGCTTTCTTT. Its translation is CASSSTPTDTEAFF.

V usage is TRBV18 and J usage is TRBJ2-1, with 9 positions matching TRBD1. Germline-derived CDR1 and CDR2 are KGHSH and LQKENI. The V and J ends lost 1 base and 6 bases, in that order; junction bases with no gene match: 7. The CDR3 is 16 amino acids. CDR3 DNA: TGTGCCAGCTCACCACGGGGACAGGGCGTAAGCAATGAGCAGTTCTTC. Its protein is CASSPRGQGVSNEQFF. The complete variable domain, with remaining parts taken from reference TRBV18 and TRBJ2-1, reads NAGVMQNPRHLVRRRGQEARLRCSPMKGHSHVYWYRQLPEEGLKFMVYLQKENIIDESGMPKERFSAEFPKEGPSILRIQQVVRGDSAAYFCASSPRGQGVSNEQFFGPGTRLTVL.

This rearrangement joins TRBV27 to TRBJ1-5; D is undetermined. Germline V gene data show CDR1 as MNHEY and CDR2 as SMNVEV (reference sequence). The CDR3 is made up of 15 amino acids. V lost 6 bases to trimming and J lost 0 bases, with 12 bases between them. In DNA, the CDR3 is TGTGCCAGCAGATCTGGACTATCTAGCAATCAGCCCCAGCATTTT. Residues: CASRSGLSSNQPQHF.

This clone was counted a few times. V and J are TRBV5-4 and TRBJ2-7; D perhaps matches TRBD2 (7 bases). Between the trimmed V and J ends, which lost 0 bases and 0 bases, there was a span of 10 bases. The CDR3 sequence is 15 residues long. The germline V gene encodes CDR1 SGHNT and CDR2 YYREEE (reference sequence). CDR3 region: CASSLEGGDSYEQYF. The CDR3 nucleotides read TGTGCCAGCAGCTTGGAGGGGGGGGACTCCTACGAGCAGTACTTC.

As regards this clone: Other DNA sequences in the same sample also yield this CDR3. This chain connects TRBV28 to TRBJ1-5; D is ambiguous. CDR3 size: 11 residues. Germline V gene sequence: CDR1 MDHEN, CDR2 SYDVKM. The V end lost 5 bases, the J end lost 5 bases, and 4 bases lay between the germline ends. The CDR3 spells CASSTDQPQHF. CDR3 DNA sequence: TGTGCCAGCAGTACTGATCAGCCCCAGCATTTT. The full variable domain, rest sourced from reference TRBV28 and TRBJ1-5, is DVKVTQSSRYLVKRTGEKVFLECVQDMDHENMFWYRQDPGLGLRLIYFSYDVKMKEKGDIPEGYSVSREKKERFSLILESASTNQTSMYLCASSTDQPQHFGDGTRLSIL.

The chain couples TRBV4-1 to TRBJ2-7; TRBD2 aligns across 7 bases. Germline V gene lookup returns CDR1 MGHRA and CDR2 YSYEKL. J was trimmed by 3 bases and V by 1 base; bases with no gene match: 9. This CDR3 spans 16 amino acids. The CDR3 is CASSQARGRGDYEQYF. The CDR3 DNA is TGCGCCAGCAGCCAAGCGCGGGGCCGGGGGGACTACGAGCAGTACTTC.

The V gene is TRBV6-2 or TRBV6-3, the J gene TRBJ1-5; 8 bases agree with TRBD1. This CDR3 is 12 amino acids long. Germline V CDR1 and CDR2: MNHEY, SVGEGT. The trim removed 5 bases at V and 11 bases at J, leaving 5 bases unmatched. The CDR3 bases are TGTGCCAGCAGTACCCGGACAGGGTCCCAGCATTTT. Protein product: CASSTRTGSQHF.

The chain combines TRBV7-2 with TRBJ2-3, with D tentatively TRBD2 (6 bases). CDR1 and CDR2 (germline): SGHTA, FQGNSA. This CDR3 is built from 14 residues. V was shortened by 5 bases and J by 2 bases, with 11 bases between the two germline ends. The CDR3 spells CASSPRTITDTQYF. CDR3 coding DNA: TGTGCCAGCAGCCCCCGGACTATCACAGATACGCAGTATTTT.

The chain joins TRBV19 to TRBJ1-6; TRBD1 is a possible D gene (6 bases). The V gene lost 5 bases and the J gene lost 8 bases, with 13 bases spanning the gap. Germline CDR1 reads LNHDA; CDR2 reads SQIVND (reference sequence). This CDR3 has 14 residues. The CDR3 sequence is CASSYRTEDSPLHF. CDR3 DNA sequence: TGTGCCAGTAGTTACCGGACAGAGGATTCACCCCTCCACTTT.

This chain links TRBV3-1 (or the pseudogene TRBV3-2) with TRBJ1-1; tentative D call: TRBD1 (5 bases). V was pared by 2 bases and J by 1 base, with 14 bases between. Looked up from germline, CDR1 is LGHDT and CDR2 is YNNKEL (reference sequence). CDR3 length: 16 residues. The CDR3 bases are TGTGCCAGCAGCCAATCACCGACAGCCTCGAACACTGAAGCTTTCTTT. It specifies CASSQSPTASNTEAFF.

Written as DNA, the CDR3 is TGTGCCACCAGCCGGGGGGCGAGCACAGATACGCAGTATTTT. Encoded protein: CATSRGASTDTQYF. This rearrangement joins TRBV15 to TRBJ2-3, with D perhaps TRBD2 (7 bases). The V end was cut by 5 bases, the J end by 0 bases, with 9 bases between. The CDR3 runs 14 residues. From germline, CDR1 is LNHNV and CDR2 YYDKDF (reference sequence).

This sequence joins TRBV27 and TRBJ2-3, with D possibly TRBD1 on 6 matching bases. Germline V CDR1 and CDR2: MNHEY, SMNVEV (reference sequence). The CDR3 is 14 residues long. The germline V and J ends were trimmed by 8 bases and 2 bases, with 14 bases remaining between them. The CDR3 DNA reads as TGTGCCAGCCAAGGGGGAGAACTCACAGATACGCAGTATTTT. Protein product: CASQGGELTDTQYF.

The genes are TRBV12-5 and TRBJ1-2, with TRBD1 as a possible D gene (5 bases). Trimming cost V 3 bases and J 2 bases, with 16 bases left between them. From germline, CDR1 is LGHNT and CDR2 FRNRAP. This CDR3 contains 16 residues. CDR3 DNA sequence: TGTGCTAGTGGTTTCGGACACGACAAGGGAAACTATGGCTACACCTTC. Its translation: CASGFGHDKGNYGYTF.

The rearrangement links TRBV18 to TRBJ1-6, with D uncertain. Germline loops: CDR1 KGHSH, CDR2 LQKENI. Trimming took 1 base from V and 7 from J, leaving 11 bases between them. The CDR3 length is 15 residues. CDR3 in amino acids: CASSPQRGTNSPLHF. CDR3 nucleotides: TGTGCCAGCTCACCACAGCGGGGAACCAATTCACCCCTCCACTTT. The whole variable domain, filled in from reference TRBV18 and TRBJ1-6, reads NAGVMQNPRHLVRRRGQEARLRCSPMKGHSHVYWYRQLPEEGLKFMVYLQKENIIDESGMPKERFSAEFPKEGPSILRIQQVVRGDSAAYFCASSPQRGTNSPLHFGNGTRLTVT.